A selection of T cell receptor beta chains follows, all from one sample in a study of glioma-infiltrating T cells. Each CDR3 protein is one row after TCRdb ran MiXCR on the multiplex PCR reads. The sample contains about 130,000 distinct CDR3 sequences, about 25% of which appear only once. Sequenced material: glioma tissue, nonneoplastic brain tissue, or PBMCs (not recorded which). Every receptor here comes from a human donor with low-grade glioma or glioblastoma, undergoing nonglioma brain surgery, or in good health (not recorded which). Both conserved end residues are part of each CDR3. The D gene is left open where the match is weak. Size values are once, few and many counts, or a class for expanded clones, and some rows have none.

TRBJ2-3,TRBV11-2,many,TRBD1,TGTGCCAGCAGCAATGGACAGGCTAGCACAGATACGCAGTATTTT,CASSNGQASTDTQYF
TRBJ1-5,TRBV20-1,many,.,TGCAGTGCTAGAGACGCCACCCAGGGGATTCAGCCCCAGCATTTT,CSARDATQGIQPQHF
TRBJ1-5,TRBV5-1,.,.,TGCGCCAGCAGCCAGCTGGGTAACCAGCCCCAGCATTTT,CASSQLGNQPQHF
TRBJ1-2,TRBV28,few,.,TGTGCCAGCAGTCTAGAGGACTATGGCTACACCTTC,CASSLEDYGYTF
TRBJ2-5,TRBV20-1,few,TRBD1,TGCAGTGCCCCACCCGGACAGGCCGGGCGAGAGACCCAGTACTTC,CSAPPGQAGRETQYF
TRBJ2-3,TRBV11-2,.,.,TGTGCCAGCAGCTTCATAACAGCCACAGATACGCAGTATTTT,CASSFITATDTQYF
TRBJ2-5,TRBV20-1,.,.,TGCAGTGCTAGAGAAGGGTGGGAGGCCCAGTACTTC,CSAREGWEAQYF
TRBJ2-1,TRBV5-1,once,.,TGCGCCAGCAGCTTGGTGGGTAGCGGTATTGTTGAGCAGTTCTTC,CASSLVGSGIVEQFF
TRBJ1-2,TRBV24-1,.,TRBD1,TGTGCCACCAGTGACCGGACGACAGGGGACTATGGCTACACCTTC,CATSDRTTGDYGYTF
TRBJ1-5,TRBV7-9,.,TRBD1,TGTGCCAGCAGCTTCGGGACAGGGATATATAGCAATCAGCCCCAGCATTTT,CASSFGTGIYSNQPQHF
TRBJ2-1,TRBV4-2,many,TRBD2,TGTGCCAGCAGTCTAGCGGGGGCCAATACCTACAATGAGCAGTTCTTC,CASSLAGANTYNEQFF
TRBJ2-1,TRBV19,.,TRBD2,TGTGCCAGTAGTGACAAGCGGGGGGGTCACAATGAGCAGTTCTTC,CASSDKRGGHNEQFF
TRBJ2-5,TRBV2,few,TRBD1,TGTGCCAGCAGTGAGGGGACAGGGGGAGAGACCCAGTACTTC,CASSEGTGGETQYF
TRBJ1-1,TRBV7-8,few,.,TGTGCCAGCAGCCAAAGGGTCAGGGAGGGTGGCACTGAAGCTTTCTTT,CASSQRVREGGTEAFF
TRBJ1-5,TRBV7-2,.,.,TGTGCCAGCAGCTTAGCGAAGAGCAATCAGCCCCAGCATTTT,CASSLAKSNQPQHF
TRBJ2-3,TRBV7-9,.,.,TGTGCCGCTGAGGCCCTCGCAGATACGCAGTATTTT,CAAEALADTQYF
TRBJ2-1,TRBV12-3/TRBV12-4,.,.,TGTGCCAGCAGTTTATCGAGCGATGAGCAGTTCTTC,CASSLSSDEQFF
TRBJ1-5,TRBV7-9,few,TRBD1,TGTGCCAGCAGTAACCGGGGGACAGGGGATCAGCCCCAGCATTTT,CASSNRGTGDQPQHF
TRBJ1-1,TRBV6-1,.,.,TGTGCCAGCAGTATCCTTTCGACACTGAACACTGAAGCTTTCTTT,CASSILSTLNTEAFF
TRBJ1-6,TRBV7-2,.,.,TGTGCCAGCAGCTCGGGGATATATAATTCACCCCTCCACTTT,CASSSGIYNSPLHF
TRBJ1-1,TRBV28,many,.,TGTGCCAGCAAAGGCTTCTCTGAAGCTTTCTTT,CASKGFSEAFF
TRBJ1-2,TRBV3-1,few,TRBD1,TGTGCCAGCAGCCTCCGGGACAGGGCTAACTATGGCTACACCTTC,CASSLRDRANYGYTF
TRBJ2-1,TRBV12-3/TRBV12-4,many,.,TGTGCCAGCACAGAGACGGGGGTGCAGGGTGAGCAGTTCTTC,CASTETGVQGEQFF
TRBJ1-1,TRBV6-1,many,.,TGTGCCAGCAAAGGAATGAACACTGAAGCTTTCTTT,CASKGMNTEAFF
TRBJ1-1,TRBV20-1,many,.,TGCAGTGCTAGAAGTGGACACCCGTCTTCCGACACTGAAGCTTTCTTT,CSARSGHPSSDTEAFF
TRBJ2-5,TRBV9,.,.,TGTGCCAGCAGTGAAGACACGCACCAAGAGACCCAGTACTTC,CASSEDTHQETQYF
TRBJ1-1,TRBV19,.,.,TGTGCCAGTCAATCAGGAAGGAACACTGAAGCTTTGTTT,CASQSGRNTEALF
TRBJ1-5,TRBV6-1,many,.,TGTGCCAGCTCTGTCACGGATAGCAATCAGCCCCAGCATTTT,CASSVTDSNQPQHF
TRBJ2-2,TRBV6-1,few,.,TGTGCCAGCAGTCAAACAGGGAGGCACACCGGGGAGCTGTTTTTT,CASSQTGRHTGELFF
TRBJ1-5,TRBV6-1,.,.,TGTGCCAGCAGTAAACAGGGAGTCAGCAATCAGCCCCAGCATTTT,CASSKQGVSNQPQHF
TRBJ2-3,TRBV2,few,.,TGTGCCAGCACCTACCAGCCCTTCGGCGCAGATACGCAGTATTTT,CASTYQPFGADTQYF
TRBJ2-3,TRBV7-8,many,.,TGTGCCAGCACGCTACCGGGGCGCACAGATACGCAGTATTTT,CASTLPGRTDTQYF
TRBJ1-1,TRBV20-1,many,.,TGCAGTGCTAGCGCAGGGTTGAACACTGAAGCTTTCTTT,CSASAGLNTEAFF
TRBJ1-5,TRBV3-1,.,.,TGTGCCAGCAGCCAGGATATGGGCGGCAATCAGCCCCGGCATTTT,CASSQDMGGNQPRHF
TRBJ1-4,TRBV18,few,.,TGTGCCAGCTCACCTCTGCTCGGTCCTGAAAAACTGTTTTTT,CASSPLLGPEKLFF
TRBJ2-1,TRBV20-1,few,.,TGCAGTGCTGCCCAGGCTTTTGCCCGCCATGAGCAGTTCTTC,CSAAQAFARHEQFF
TRBJ1-2,TRBV20-1,few,TRBD1,TGCAGTGCCTTTGGGACAGCTGAAAGCGGCTACACCTTC,CSAFGTAESGYTF
TRBJ1-2,TRBV20-1,many,.,TGCAGTGCCAGGTCCGCCAAGTATGGCTACACCTTC,CSARSAKYGYTF
TRBJ2-1,TRBV24-1,few,TRBD1,TGTGCCACCAGTGATTTGGGACCGACAGGGGCAGGAGATGAGCAGTTCTTC,CATSDLGPTGAGDEQFF
TRBJ2-2,TRBV29-1,.,TRBD2,TGCAGCGTTGGGCGACTAGCGGGGGGTCCTAACACCGGGGAGCTGTTTTTT,CSVGRLAGGPNTGELFF
TRBJ2-1,TRBV11-2,once,.,TGTGCCAGCAGCTCCAGCGAGGGGCGGCCTATTTACAATGAGCAGTTCTTC,CASSSSEGRPIYNEQFF
TRBJ2-3,TRBV5-1,few,TRBD1,TGCGCCAGCAGCTCACAGGGGGCAGATACGCAGTATTTT,CASSSQGADTQYF
TRBJ2-3,TRBV2,.,TRBD2,TGTGCCAGCAGGCCGAAACTAGCGGGGGGCACAGATACGCAGTATTTT,CASRPKLAGGTDTQYF
TRBJ2-3,TRBV12-3/TRBV12-4,few,TRBD2,TGTGCCAGCAGTAAACAGCGGGGGGGAAGCACAGATACGCAGTATTTT,CASSKQRGGSTDTQYF
TRBJ2-3,TRBV24-1,.,.,TGTGCCACCAGTGATTTGTGGCCAGGAGGGGATACGCAGTATTTT,CATSDLWPGGDTQYF
TRBJ1-2,TRBV7-9,.,.,TGTGCCAGCAGCCAACTCCAACAGGGACTAGGCTATGGCTACACCTTC,CASSQLQQGLGYGYTF
TRBJ1-3,TRBV2,few,.,TGTGCCAGCAGTGATGGGGCCCTCTCTGGAAACACCATATATTTT,CASSDGALSGNTIYF
TRBJ1-1,TRBV18,.,.,TGTGCCAGCTCACCGGACGCCATTCGGAGCACTGAAGCTTTCTTT,CASSPDAIRSTEAFF
TRBJ2-5,TRBV28,.,TRBD1,TGTGCCAGCACCTCCCTCGACAGGGTAGAGACCCAGTACTTC,CASTSLDRVETQYF
TRBJ1-5,TRBV28,.,.,TGTGCCAGCAGTCCCTCAGGGACCCGTGGGAAGCCCCAGCATTTT,CASSPSGTRGKPQHF
TRBJ1-5,TRBV27,many,.,TGTGCCAGCAGTTTATCCCGCGGCCTGAAGCCCCAGCATTTT,CASSLSRGLKPQHF
TRBJ1-5,TRBV19,.,.,TGTGCCAGTAGCCTTGGACGTACTCCTAATCAGCCCCAGCATTTT,CASSLGRTPNQPQHF
TRBJ2-1,TRBV6-1,many,.,TGTGCCAGCAACCCAGGGGGGTCCTACAATGAGCAGTTCTTC,CASNPGGSYNEQFF
TRBJ1-4,TRBV27,many,.,TGTGCCAGCAGTTTCGACGGGACGGCTAATGAAAAACTGTTTTTT,CASSFDGTANEKLFF
TRBJ2-5,TRBV12-3/TRBV12-4,.,TRBD1,TGTGCCAGCAGCCAGGGGGAAGAGACCCAGTACTTC,CASSQGEETQYF
TRBJ2-2,TRBV2,.,.,TGCGCCAGCTTGACCCAGGGCGTAGGGGAGCTGTTTTTT,CASLTQGVGELFF
TRBJ2-1,TRBV24-1,few,TRBD1,TGTGCCACCAGTGATATCGACAGGGGGTCCTACAATGAGCAGTTCTTC,CATSDIDRGSYNEQFF
TRBJ1-2,TRBV19,few,.,TGTGCCAGTAGTCCAACCGACCGATATGGCTACACCTTC,CASSPTDRYGYTF
TRBJ1-1,TRBV28,many,.,TGTGCCAGCAGTCTCTTGAACACTGAAGCTTTCTTT,CASSLLNTEAFF
TRBJ2-3,TRBV7-2,many,.,TGTGCCAGCAGCCCCTACTCGGATACGCAGTATTTT,CASSPYSDTQYF